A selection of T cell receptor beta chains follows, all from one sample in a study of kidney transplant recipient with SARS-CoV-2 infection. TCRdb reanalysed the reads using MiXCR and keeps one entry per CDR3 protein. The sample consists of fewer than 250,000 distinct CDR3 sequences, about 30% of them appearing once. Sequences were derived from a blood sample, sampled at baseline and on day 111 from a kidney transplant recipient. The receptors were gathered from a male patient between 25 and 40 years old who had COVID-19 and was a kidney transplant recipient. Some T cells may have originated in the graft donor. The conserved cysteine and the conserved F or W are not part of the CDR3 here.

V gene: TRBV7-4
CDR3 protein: ASSAANSARKTYGYT

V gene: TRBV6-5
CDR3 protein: ASMRLAGAGTGELF

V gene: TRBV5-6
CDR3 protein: ASSLRREAF

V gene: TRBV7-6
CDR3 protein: ASSLVPATNEKLF

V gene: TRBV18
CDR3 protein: ASSPPTNEREQY

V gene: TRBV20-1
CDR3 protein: SAEPRLFRKTYGYT

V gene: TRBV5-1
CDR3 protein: ASRSGRGGGETQY

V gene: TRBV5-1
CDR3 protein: ASRASGSGNTIY

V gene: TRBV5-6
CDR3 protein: ASIKHNSRKTYGYT

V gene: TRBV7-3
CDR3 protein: ASSSHLAGSNEQF